This paragraph reports one T cell receptor (beta chain). Treatment: some 20 received Ad26.COV2.S at low or high dose, single or two shots; about 5 received placebo; per-sample allocation not given. Sampling happened 63 days after the first vaccine or placebo injection. The assay was immunoSEQ multiplex PCR, and TCRdb's table has in-frame clones only and misses some. The sample records roughly 400,000 clones, approximately 92% being singletons. This entry is derived from a study of Ad26.COV2.S vaccination and SARS-CoV-2 variants. The TCR originated in a person aged 18-65 years who received the Ad26.COV2.S COVID-19 vaccine or a placebo. This sample comprised peripheral blood, obtained in a trial of Ad26.COV2.S vaccine versus placebo.

CDR3 protein: CASSARVSSEAFF. CDR3 nucleotides: TGTGCCAGCAGCGCTAGGGTATCCTCTGAAGCTTTCTTT. The V and J genes are TRBV7-8 and TRBJ1-1; D gene uncertain. CDR1 SGHVS and CDR2 FQNEAQ come from the germline V gene. The CDR3 consists of 13 residues. The V end lost 5 bases, the J end lost 6 bases, and 13 bases lay between the germline ends.